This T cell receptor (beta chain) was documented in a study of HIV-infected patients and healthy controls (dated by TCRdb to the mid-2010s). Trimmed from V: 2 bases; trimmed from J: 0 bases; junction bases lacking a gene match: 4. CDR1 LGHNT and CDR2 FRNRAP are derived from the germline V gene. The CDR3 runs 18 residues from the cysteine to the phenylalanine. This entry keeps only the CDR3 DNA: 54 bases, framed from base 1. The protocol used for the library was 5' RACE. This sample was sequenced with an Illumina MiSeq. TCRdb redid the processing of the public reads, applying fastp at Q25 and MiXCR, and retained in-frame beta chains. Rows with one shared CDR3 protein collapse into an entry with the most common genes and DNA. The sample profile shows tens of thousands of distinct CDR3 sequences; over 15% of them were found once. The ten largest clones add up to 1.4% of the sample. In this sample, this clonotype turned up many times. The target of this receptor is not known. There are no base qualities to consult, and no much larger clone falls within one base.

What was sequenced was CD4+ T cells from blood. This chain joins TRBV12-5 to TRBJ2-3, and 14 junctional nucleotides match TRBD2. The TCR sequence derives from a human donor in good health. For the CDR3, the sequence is CASGLTGTSGRSTDTQYF. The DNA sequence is TGTGCTAGTGGTTTGACCGGGACTAGCGGGAGAAGCACAGATACGCAGTATTTT.